These T cell receptor beta chains were read from a single sample in a study of T cell responses to AZD1222 COVID-19 vaccine. TCRdb keeps only in-frame clones here, not all; method: immunoSEQ multiplex PCR. The table shows 90,000 to 100,000 clones, with 85% to 90% occurring only once. The material sequenced was peripheral blood, taken on day 0 of AZD1222 vaccination. The source is an adult in good health. Both conserved end residues are part of each CDR3. A D gene is named only where the DNA matches it firmly. Size is stated for part of the rows, as once, few or many counts, or as a class when the clone is expanded.

>TRBD2|TRBV10-3|few|TRBJ2-1
TGTGCCATCAGTGAGTCGGCGGGAGGGCCACCCTACAATGAGCAGTTCTTC
CAISESAGGPPYNEQFF
>.|TRBV7-9|few|TRBJ1-2
TGTGCCAGCAGCACGACTGGGGGCTACACCTTC
CASSTTGGYTF
>.|TRBV3-1/TRBV3-2|.|TRBJ1-4
TGTGCCAGCAGCCAAGTAGGAATCTACGGCGTAAATGAAAAACTGTTTTTT
CASSQVGIYGVNEKLFF
>.|TRBV9|.|TRBJ2-3
TGTGCCAGCAGCGTAAACCTCAGGGGCACAGATACGCAGTATTTT
CASSVNLRGTDTQYF
>.|TRBV7-6|.|TRBJ1-6
TGTGCCAGCAGCTTAGCGGACCCCCTCTCCTATAATTCACCCCTCCACTTT
CASSLADPLSYNSPLHF
>.|TRBV5-1|.|TRBJ1-2
TGCGCCAGCAGCCCCCTCGGCAGGGGAGGAACTAACTATGGCTACACCTTC
CASSPLGRGGTNYGYTF
>.|TRBV29-1|.|TRBJ2-5
TGCAGCGTTGAAGGCGTGGGGGAGACCCAGTACTTC
CSVEGVGETQYF
>TRBD1|TRBV18|.|TRBJ1-3
TGTGCCAGCTCACGGGCACCGGGACAGGGGAGCGGAAACACCATATATTTT
CASSRAPGQGSGNTIYF
>.|TRBV7-2|.|TRBJ1-6
TGTGCCAGCAGTGATAATTATTCACCCCTCCACTTT
CASSDNYSPLHF
>.|TRBV6-6|.|TRBJ2-2
TGTGCCAGCAGTTCAGGGACCTTGAACGCCGGGGAGCTGTTTTTT
CASSSGTLNAGELFF
>TRBD2|TRBV5-1|.|TRBJ2-7
TGCGCCAGCAGGGGAGGGACCTACGAGCAGTACTTC
CASRGGTYEQYF
>.|TRBV6-5|.|TRBJ1-1
TGTGCCAGCAGTTCCCTCTCCGGGACGGATAACACTGAAGCTTTCTTT
CASSSLSGTDNTEAFF
>.|TRBV3-1/TRBV3-2|.|TRBJ2-1
TGTGCCAGCAATCATCTCTGGGGATCTGATGGGAATGAGCAGTTCTTC
CASNHLWGSDGNEQFF
>TRBD2|TRBV9|.|TRBJ2-7
TGTGCCAGCAGCCCCGGGACTAGCGGACCTTTTAGCTTGGAGCAGTACTTC
CASSPGTSGPFSLEQYF
>.|TRBV7-9|.|TRBJ1-2
TGTGCCAGCAGCAACCAAGGATATGGCTACACCTTC
CASSNQGYGYTF
>TRBD1|TRBV5-1|.|TRBJ1-5
TGCGCCAGCAGCCAAGGACAGGGGAATCAGCCCCAGCATTTT
CASSQGQGNQPQHF
>.|TRBV15|.|TRBJ2-7
TGTGCCACCAGCAGAGCCCCTGGGCAGGCGCTCTCGGGCGAGCAGTACTTC
CATSRAPGQALSGEQYF
>.|TRBV7-3|.|TRBJ1-6
TGTGCCAGCAGCCCCGAAGGGTATTCACCCCTCCACTTT
CASSPEGYSPLHF
>.|TRBV4-1|.|TRBJ1-2
TGCGCCAGCAGCCAAGAGGGTAGGAACTATGGCTACACCTTC
CASSQEGRNYGYTF
>TRBD1|TRBV29-1|.|TRBJ1-4
TGCAGCGGGGGGACAGAAAATGAAAAACTGTTTTTT
CSGGTENEKLFF
>.|TRBV3-1/TRBV3-2|few|TRBJ1-3
TGTGCCAGCAGCCAAGATCGGAGGGGCCTTTCTGGAAACACCATATATTTT
CASSQDRRGLSGNTIYF
>TRBD1|TRBV2|.|TRBJ1-2
TGTGCCAGCGGGACCGACAGGGGGAACTATGGCTACACCTTC
CASGTDRGNYGYTF
>.|TRBV7-2|once|TRBJ2-3
TGTGCCAGCAGCCAGCTTACAGATACGCAGTATTTT
CASSQLTDTQYF